A selection of T cell receptor beta chains follows, all from one sample in a study of blood T cell repertoires in COVID-19. Sequencing used immunoSEQ multiplex PCR; TCRdb keeps in-frame clones, though not all of them. The sample records some 120,000 clones, around four fifths being singletons. The specimen was peripheral blood. The origin of the receptors is a human donor in a cohort sampled during active COVID-19. Both conserved end residues are part of each CDR3. Each record gives: J gene, V gene, D gene, clone size, CDR3 DNA, CDR3 protein. A D gene is named only where the DNA matches it firmly. Expanded clones are given a class, and other clones once, few, many or no size at all.

J gene: TRBJ2-5; V gene: TRBV4-2; D gene: -; clone size: once; CDR3 DNA: TGTGCCAGCAGCCAAGACGCATTTCGGTTTGAGACCCAGTACTTC; CDR3 protein: CASSQDAFRFETQYF
J gene: TRBJ2-1; V gene: TRBV19; D gene: TRBD1; clone size: few; CDR3 DNA: TGTGCCAGTAGGGCCGGACAGGGGTGGAATGAGCAGTTCTTC; CDR3 protein: CASRAGQGWNEQFF
J gene: TRBJ2-2; V gene: TRBV24-1; D gene: TRBD2; clone size: -; CDR3 DNA: TGTGCCACCAGTGATTCCCGACTAGCGAACGGGGAGCTGTTTTTT; CDR3 protein: CATSDSRLANGELFF
J gene: TRBJ1-5; V gene: TRBV27; D gene: -; clone size: -; CDR3 DNA: TGTGCCAGCAGTATCGTCCGGACAGAGGGCGTTCAGCCCCAGCATTTT; CDR3 protein: CASSIVRTEGVQPQHF
J gene: TRBJ2-3; V gene: TRBV6-5; D gene: -; clone size: -; CDR3 DNA: TGTGCCAGCAGCAGAGAGGGGGTGTGGTATTTT; CDR3 protein: CASSREGVWYF
J gene: TRBJ2-7; V gene: TRBV30; D gene: TRBD1; clone size: -; CDR3 DNA: TGTGCCTGGAGTGTTCGATGGTACGGACAGGGGGCATCCTACGAGCAGTACTTC; CDR3 protein: CAWSVRWYGQGASYEQYF
J gene: TRBJ2-7; V gene: TRBV28; D gene: TRBD1; clone size: -; CDR3 DNA: TGTGCCAGCAGTTCAGGGGGCGGATATCGAGTCCACGAGCAGTACTTC; CDR3 protein: CASSSGGGYRVHEQYF
J gene: TRBJ1-5; V gene: TRBV6-6; D gene: -; clone size: -; CDR3 DNA: TGTGCCAGCACCGATACAGGTTTCGAGTCTCAGCCCCAGCATTTT; CDR3 protein: CASTDTGFESQPQHF
J gene: TRBJ1-1; V gene: TRBV11-3; D gene: TRBD1; clone size: -; CDR3 DNA: TGTGCCAGCAGCCCGGGACAGGGGGCGGGGACTGAAGCTTTCTTT; CDR3 protein: CASSPGQGAGTEAFF
J gene: TRBJ1-3; V gene: TRBV7-2; D gene: TRBD1; clone size: -; CDR3 DNA: TGTGCCAGCAGCTGGGACAGCTCTGGAAACACCATATATTTT; CDR3 protein: CASSWDSSGNTIYF
J gene: TRBJ2-7; V gene: TRBV7-8; D gene: -; clone size: -; CDR3 DNA: TGTGCCAGCAGCGCACGACAGCTCTCCTACGAGCAGTACTTC; CDR3 protein: CASSARQLSYEQYF
J gene: TRBJ1-1; V gene: TRBV12-2; D gene: -; clone size: -; CDR3 DNA: TGTGCAAGTCGCTTAGCGACAGGGGGCAACACTGAAGCTTTCTTT; CDR3 protein: CASRLATGGNTEAFF
J gene: TRBJ2-5; V gene: TRBV27; D gene: TRBD1; clone size: -; CDR3 DNA: TGTGCCAGCAGTATATCTGGGACAGGGGGAGAGACCCAGTACTTC; CDR3 protein: CASSISGTGGETQYF
J gene: TRBJ1-2; V gene: TRBV4-2; D gene: -; clone size: -; CDR3 DNA: TGTGCCAGCAGCCGGGAGAACTATGGCTACACCTTC; CDR3 protein: CASSRENYGYTF
J gene: TRBJ2-2; V gene: TRBV9; D gene: TRBD1; clone size: -; CDR3 DNA: TGTGCCAGCAGCGTAGCCCCGGGACAGGCCACCGGGGAGCTGTTTTTT; CDR3 protein: CASSVAPGQATGELFF
J gene: TRBJ2-7; V gene: TRBV11-2; D gene: -; clone size: -; CDR3 DNA: TGTGCCAGCAGCTTATTTGAGGGTACGGGCGAGCAGTACTTC; CDR3 protein: CASSLFEGTGEQYF
J gene: TRBJ1-5; V gene: TRBV7-6; D gene: -; clone size: few; CDR3 DNA: TGTGCCAGCAGCCCTCTCGGGGGGGCACGGCAGCCCCAGCATTTT; CDR3 protein: CASSPLGGARQPQHF
J gene: TRBJ2-7; V gene: TRBV27; D gene: -; clone size: -; CDR3 DNA: TGTGCCAGCAGTTTACACAGGGTAGTCTCCTACGAGCAGTACTTC; CDR3 protein: CASSLHRVVSYEQYF
J gene: TRBJ1-5; V gene: TRBV19; D gene: -; clone size: -; CDR3 DNA: TGTGCCAGTAGACAATTCGGGAATCAGCCCCAGCATTTT; CDR3 protein: CASRQFGNQPQHF
J gene: TRBJ1-5; V gene: TRBV19; D gene: TRBD1; clone size: -; CDR3 DNA: TGTGCCAGTCGCCCGACAGGGAGCAATCAGCCCCAGCATTTT; CDR3 protein: CASRPTGSNQPQHF
J gene: TRBJ2-2; V gene: TRBV9; D gene: TRBD2; clone size: -; CDR3 DNA: TGTGCCAGCACTGACCGGCTAGCGGCGACCGGGGAGCTGTTTTTT; CDR3 protein: CASTDRLAATGELFF
J gene: TRBJ1-5; V gene: TRBV4-1; D gene: TRBD1; clone size: -; CDR3 DNA: TGCGCCAGCAGTGTCGGACAGGTACTAGGCAATCAGCCCCAGCATTTT; CDR3 protein: CASSVGQVLGNQPQHF
J gene: TRBJ1-5; V gene: TRBV30; D gene: -; clone size: -; CDR3 DNA: TGTGCCTGGAGTCCCACCAGGGGTCAGCCCCAGCATTTT; CDR3 protein: CAWSPTRGQPQHF
J gene: TRBJ1-2; V gene: TRBV30; D gene: -; clone size: -; CDR3 DNA: TGTGCCTGGAGTGCCAACCAAGCCTCACGAACAGGGACCGGCTACACCTTC; CDR3 protein: CAWSANQASRTGTGYTF